A selection of T cell receptor beta chains follows, all from one sample in a study of blood T cells in healthy people across ages. Each CDR3 protein is one row after TCRdb ran MiXCR on the 5' RACE reads. Of 1.2 million to 1.5 million distinct CDR3 sequences listed, approximately 42% were seen once; the top ten hold under 8%. The sample was blood. These receptors originate from a young woman in good health. CDR3s include the opening cysteine and the closing phenylalanine or tryptophan. A D gene is named only where the DNA matches it firmly. Clone size is shown for a subset of rows, as once, few, many or a class of expanded clone.

v_call	d_call	j_call	clone_size	cdr3_aa	cdr3_nt
TRBV28	-	TRBJ1-5	few	CASSLGGKGEQPQHF	TGTGCCAGCAGTTTGGGGGGGAAGGGGGAACAGCCCCAGCATTTT
TRBV20-1	TRBD2	TRBJ2-1	few	CSASGRGGQNEQFF	TGCAGTGCTAGCGGTCGGGGGGGCCAAAATGAGCAGTTCTTC
TRBV28	TRBD1	TRBJ2-7	-	CASIPPGQGIPSSYEQYF	TGTGCCAGCATCCCCCCGGGACAGGGGATCCCGAGCTCCTACGAGCAGTACTTC
TRBV5-5	TRBD1	TRBJ1-2	-	CASSLEGQGSGYTF	TGTGCCAGCAGCTTGGAGGGACAGGGGTCTGGCTACACCTTC
TRBV20-1	-	TRBJ2-1	-	CSARDRGRPASEQFF	TGCAGTGCTAGAGATCGGGGGCGCCCAGCGAGTGAGCAGTTCTTC
TRBV27	TRBD1	TRBJ2-7	-	CASSLGQGPEQYF	TGTGCCAGCAGTTTAGGACAGGGTCCCGAGCAGTACTTC
TRBV15	-	TRBJ1-1	-	CATSRDLQENTEAFF	TGTGCCACCAGCAGAGATTTACAGGAGAACACTGAAGCTTTCTTT
TRBV14	-	TRBJ2-7	once	CASSRVGGLYEQYF	TGTGCCAGCAGCCGAGTTGGAGGCCTCTACGAGCAGTACTTC
TRBV5-1	TRBD2	TRBJ2-1	few	CASSLQLLAGGPNEQFF	TGCGCCAGCAGCTTGCAATTACTAGCGGGAGGCCCCAATGAGCAGTTCTTC
TRBV4-2	-	TRBJ2-3	once	CASSQDPLPSSSTDTQYF	TGTGCCAGCAGCCAAGACCCCTTGCCTAGCTCTAGCACAGATACGCAGTATTTT
TRBV3-1	-	TRBJ1-2	few	CASSQEPELYGYTF	TGTGCCAGCAGCCAAGAACCCGAGCTCTATGGCTACACCTTC
TRBV29-1	-	TRBJ1-2	-	CSDEPYGYTF	TGCAGCGATGAGCCCTATGGCTACACCTTC
TRBV6-1	-	TRBJ1-1	-	CASNRLENTEAFF	TGTGCCAGCAATCGGCTGGAGAACACTGAAGCTTTCTTT
TRBV6-2/TRBV6-3	TRBD2	TRBJ2-1	-	CASSLSGSDEQFF	TGTGCCAGCAGTCTTAGCGGGAGCGATGAGCAGTTCTTC
TRBV5-1	TRBD1	TRBJ1-2	-	CASRLGDSQSYGYTF	TGCGCCAGCAGATTGGGGGACAGTCAAAGCTATGGCTACACCTTC
TRBV12-3/TRBV12-4	-	TRBJ1-5	-	CATLKGSSPQHF	TGTGCCACCCTAAAGGGTTCCTCGCCCCAGCATTTT
TRBV11-2	-	TRBJ1-2	-	CASSLGLENYGYTF	TGTGCCAGCAGCTTAGGATTAGAGAACTATGGCTACACCTTC
TRBV25-1	TRBD1	TRBJ1-1	-	CASTLTGDTEAFF	TGTGCCAGCACCCTGACAGGGGACACTGAAGCTTTCTTT
TRBV29-1	-	TRBJ1-1	few	CSVVREKLNTEAFF	TGCAGCGTTGTCAGGGAAAAGTTGAACACTGAAGCTTTCTTT